These 5 T cell receptor beta chains originate from one sample sequenced in a study of blood T cells in healthy people across ages. A sample-barcoded 5' primer and a J-beta primer mix were used in a second PCR of roughly 7 to 11 cycles. TCRdb independently ran MiXCR on the 5' RACE reads; one entry per CDR3 protein. The sample shows 450,000 to 700,000 distinct CDR3 sequences, 27% of them seen only once. The sequenced sample consisted of blood. The receptor set was obtained from a woman in her 70s in good health.

This chain uses TRBV4-3 with TRBJ2-1; no reliable D call. This CDR3 comprises 15 residues. Trimming stripped 6 bases from V and 0 bases from J, with 12 bases between. Germline V gene data show CDR1 as LGHNA and CDR2 as YSLEER. The CDR3 region has the DNA TGCGCCAGCAGTGCCGACTGGAGCTCCTACAATGAGCAGTTCTTC. Protein: CASSADWSSYNEQFF.

This chain links TRBV7-2 with TRBJ2-1, with 10 bases lining up with TRBD2. The junction had 9 bases not matched to a gene; V was cut back by 9 bases and J by 7 bases. Germline V gene lookup returns CDR1 SGHTA and CDR2 FQGNSA. The CDR3 extends over 14 amino acids. Written as DNA, the CDR3 is TGTGCCAGTCGTAGTCCAGCGGGGGGGAATGAGCAGTTCTTC. Encoded protein: CASRSPAGGNEQFF.

The rearrangement links TRBV20-1 to TRBJ2-3, with 11 nucleotides matching TRBD2. Germline CDR1 is DFQATT and CDR2 is SNEGSKA (reference sequence). V gave up 1 base and J gave up 5 bases; unmatched junction bases: 11. The CDR3 loop spans 17 amino acids. The CDR3 sequence is CSARALAGGPSEDTQYF. CDR3 bases: TGCAGTGCTAGAGCCCTAGCGGGGGGTCCCAGTGAAGATACGCAGTATTTT.

This chain joins TRBV29-1 and TRBJ2-2, with TRBD2 matching 12 bases. This CDR3 has 14 residues. Per the germline V gene, CDR1 is SQVTM and CDR2 is ANQGSEA. The V and J ends lost 4 bases and 6 bases, in that order; junction bases with no gene match: 3. In nucleotides, the CDR3 is TGCAGCGTTGGCCTAGCGGGGGGGCCCGGGGAGCTGTTTTTT. Translated: CSVGLAGGPGELFF.

V usage is TRBV6-5 and J usage is TRBJ2-1; weak D call: TRBD1 (6 bases). With 3 bases removed from V and 0 bases from J, the gap between germline ends came to 9 bases. The length of the CDR3 is 15 residues. Germline CDR1 reads MNHEY; CDR2 reads SVGAGI. DNA for the CDR3: TGTGCCAGCAGTTATGGACAGCCCTCCTACAATGAGCAGTTCTTC. Translated: CASSYGQPSYNEQFF.